The 30 T cell receptor beta chains in this list originate from one sample, sequenced in a study of response to subunit inactivated influenza vaccine. TCRdb used MiXCR to reprocess the RT-PCR reads, holding one entry per CDR3 protein. The table records 750,000 to 850,000 distinct CDR3 sequences, under 20% of them present only once. Sequencing was performed on PBMCs from blood, taken around 5 days after vaccination. The receptors were gathered from a man between 45 and 60 years old who received an inactivated influenza vaccine.

In the case of this clonotype: This clone may be a read error of a much larger clone one base away. The rearrangement joins TRBV12-3 or TRBV12-4 to TRBJ2-7; D remains ambiguous. The CDR3 runs 11 residues. The CDR3 nucleotides are TGTGCCTGCAGTTTAGAAGCCCGTCAGTACTTC. Encoded protein: CACSLEARQYF.

The sample holds a few counts of this clonotype. The chain joins TRBV24-1 to TRBJ2-1, with D perhaps TRBD1 (6 bases). The CDR3 extends over 14 amino acids. The V end was cut by 2 bases, the J end by 8 bases, with 12 bases between. Germline V gene sequence: CDR1 KGHDR, CDR2 SFDVKD. The CDR3 DNA is TGTGCCACCAGTGATTCGGACAGTTTTGATGAGCAGTTCTTC. It specifies CATSDSDSFDEQFF.

This clonotype was seen a handful of times. The CDR3 here is CASSDGTNNVLTF. The CDR3 nucleotides are TGTGCCAGCAGCGACGGGACTAACAACGTCCTGACTTTC. This chain joins TRBV7-3 and TRBJ2-6, with 7 bases that match TRBD2. With V trimmed by 5 bases and J by 9 bases, 4 bases remained unmatched. The CDR3 loop spans 13 amino acids. The germline CDR1 and CDR2 sequences are SGHTA and FQGTGA.

This chain uses TRBV6-1 with TRBJ1-2, with 8 bases identical to TRBD1. After removal of 5 bases from V and 3 bases from J, the junction contained 5 bases not matched to a gene. The CDR3 covers 14 residues. Germline CDR1 and CDR2: MNHNS and SASEGT. The CDR3: CASSPGGFDYGYTF. The CDR3 DNA reads as TGTGCCAGCAGTCCAGGGGGCTTCGACTATGGCTACACCTTC.

J is TRBJ2-7 and V is TRBV7-9, with D tentatively TRBD2 (5 bases). Per the germline V gene, CDR1 is SEHNR and CDR2 is FQNEAQ (reference sequence). The V gene lost 5 bases and the J gene lost 5 bases, with 16 bases spanning the gap. The CDR3 contains 14 residues. CDR3 residues: CASSLRDLWDEQYF. The CDR3 DNA follows: TGTGCCAGCAGCCTCCGGGATTTGTGGGACGAGCAGTACTTC.

The rearrangement links TRBV12-3 or TRBV12-4 to TRBJ1-2; 8 bases are shared with TRBD1. This CDR3 is 12 amino acids long. After removal of 7 bases from V and 7 bases from J, the junction contained 5 bases not matched to a gene. The CDR3 loop is CASTRTGTGYTF. The CDR3 region has the DNA TGTGCCAGCACCCGGACAGGGACTGGCTACACCTTC.

The table lists this clonotype with a few counts. The chain is built from TRBV20-1 and TRBJ2-7, with D possibly being TRBD2 (6 bases). This CDR3 is built from 11 residues. V lost 7 bases to trimming and J lost 6 bases, with 13 bases between them. CDR1 is DFQATT, CDR2 SNEGSKA, per germline (reference sequence). CDR3 DNA: TGCAGTGGCCGCTGGGGGGTCGAGCAGTACTTC. It yields the protein CSGRWGVEQYF.

The chain uses TRBV5-1 and TRBJ2-7, with D unresolved. The CDR3 has 14 amino acids. With 4 bases removed from V and 1 base from J, the gap between germline ends came to 12 bases. CDR1 is SGHRS, CDR2 YFSETQ, per germline. CDR3 bases: TGCGCCAGCAGCCTCATGTTGGGATCCTACGAGCAGTACTTC. Translating gives CASSLMLGSYEQYF.

This clonotype came up a few times. The chain recombines TRBV12-3 or TRBV12-4 with TRBJ2-5, with D possibly matching TRBD2 (7 bases). V was trimmed by 8 bases and J by 1 base, leaving 11 bases between them. This CDR3 region has 13 residues. CDR3 bases: TGTGCCAGCGTGGGAGGGGGCCAAGAGACCCAGTACTTC. It yields the protein CASVGGGQETQYF.

This clonotype was observed a few times. The CDR3 reads CASSQDGLGNTIYF. The CDR3 coding sequence is TGCGCCAGCAGCCAAGATGGCCTCGGTAACACCATATATTTT. This sequence joins TRBV4-3 and TRBJ1-3; D not certain. Between the trimmed V and J ends, which lost 0 bases and 7 bases, there was a span of 10 bases. The length of the CDR3 is 14 residues. Germline V gene lookup returns CDR1 LGHNA and CDR2 YSLEER.

This clonotype was seen ten or more times. The chain combines TRBV5-1 with TRBJ2-7; 9 nucleotides agree with TRBD2. With 2 bases clipped from V and 3 bases from J, the junction kept 6 bases outside the gene matches. Germline CDR1 reads SGHRS; CDR2 reads YFSETQ. This CDR3 is built from 15 residues. The DNA for the CDR3 is TGCGCCAGCAGCTTTAATCCAGCGGGAGGCTACGAGCAGTACTTC. This codes for CASSFNPAGGYEQYF.

This rearrangement joins TRBV7-2 to TRBJ2-1; D uncertain. Germline CDR1 and CDR2: SGHTA and FQGNSA. The V gene lost 1 base and the J gene lost 0 bases, with 13 bases spanning the gap. The CDR3 has 17 amino acids. CDR3 in amino acids: CASSLVFGPISYNEQFF. In DNA, the CDR3 is TGTGCCAGCAGCTTAGTGTTCGGGCCCATCTCCTACAATGAGCAGTTCTTC.

The rearrangement joins TRBV6-1 to TRBJ2-5, with unresolved D. The V end was cut by 7 bases, the J end by 4 bases, with 13 bases between. CDR3 size: 13 residues. Germline V gives CDR1 MNHNS, CDR2 SASEGT. The CDR3 spells CASTKTGLETQYF. The CDR3 DNA sequence: TGTGCCAGCACAAAGACGGGTTTAGAGACCCAGTACTTC.

The V call is TRBV24-1, the J call TRBJ2-3; D is uncertain. CDR3 length equals 13 residues. The V end lost 5 bases, the J end lost 2 bases, and 7 bases lay between the germline ends. Germline lookup yields CDR1 KGHDR and CDR2 SFDVKD. The CDR3 nucleotides read TGTGCCACCAGTGCCCTTCCCACAGATACGCAGTATTTT. Protein sequence: CATSALPTDTQYF.

The genes are TRBV9 and TRBJ2-1; weak D call: TRBD1 (6 bases). The CDR3 spans 14 residues. Germline V gene data show CDR1 as SGDLS and CDR2 as YYNGEE. With 4 bases removed from V and 5 bases from J, the gap between germline ends came to 13 bases. CDR3 loop: CASSWGTGNNEQFF. In DNA, the CDR3 is TGTGCCAGCAGCTGGGGTACAGGGAACAATGAGCAGTTCTTC.

This clonotype occurred many times. The J gene is TRBJ1-3, the V gene TRBV12-3 or TRBV12-4, with D perhaps TRBD1 (6 bases). V lost 1 base to trimming and J lost 5 bases, with 12 bases between them. The length of the CDR3 is 15 residues. The CDR3 DNA is TGTGCCAGCAGTTTAGGACAGGCGCAGCGAAACACCATATATTTT. Protein sequence: CASSLGQAQRNTIYF.

The gene calls are TRBV10-3 and TRBJ2-7; either TRBD1 or TRBD2 may supply D (6 bases each). The ends were cut back, 3 bases at V and 3 bases at J, with 15 bases in the middle. The CDR3 totals 15 residues. The V gene's germline CDR1 is ENHRY and CDR2 SYGVKD. CDR3 sequence (DNA): TGTGCCATCAGTGATTGGGGGGCGGCCGGCTACGAGCAGTACTTC. Its protein product is CAISDWGAAGYEQYF.

This clonotype showed up just a few times. CDR3 sequence: CSVEKGTGGVYGYTF. The CDR3 region has the DNA TGCAGCGTTGAAAAAGGAACAGGGGGGGTCTATGGCTACACCTTC. The chain is built from TRBV29-1 and TRBJ1-2; the match to TRBD1 covers 8 bases. V shed 2 bases, J shed 4 bases, and the junction held 9 bases outside the gene matches. The CDR3 is 15 amino acids. CDR1 and CDR2 from the germline V gene are SQVTM and ANQGSEA.

This clonotype was seen repeatedly, ten times or more. The rearrangement links TRBV15 to TRBJ2-5; D unresolved. This CDR3 contains 15 residues. CDR1 LNHNV and CDR2 YYDKDF come from the germline V gene (reference sequence). V lost 0 bases and J lost 2, with 10 bases in between. CDR3 in DNA: TGTGCCACCAGCAGAGAAGGCGGAATACAAGAGACCCAGTACTTC. Translating it yields CATSREGGIQETQYF.

V and J are TRBV20-1 and TRBJ2-5; 11 nucleotides line up with TRBD2. Trimming took 3 bases from V and 2 from J; bases not matched to a gene: 5. The CDR3 sequence is 15 residues long. CDR1 is DFQATT, CDR2 SNEGSKA, per germline (reference sequence). CDR3 DNA sequence: TGCAGTGCTAGCCCGACTAGCGGGGATCAAGAGACCCAGTACTTC. It is translated as CSASPTSGDQETQYF.

This clonotype was detected only a few times. The chain recombines TRBV11-1 with TRBJ2-1, with a tentative D call TRBD2 (6 bases). The V end lost 5 bases, the J end lost 0 bases, and 20 bases lay between the germline ends. Per the germline V gene, CDR1 is SGHAT and CDR2 is FQDESV (reference sequence). The CDR3 totals 18 residues. The CDR3 spells CASSPLVGTVRSYNEQFF. In nucleotides, the CDR3 is TGTGCCAGCAGCCCACTCGTAGGGACTGTGCGCTCCTACAATGAGCAGTTCTTC.

This clonotype appeared a few times. V is TRBV7-2 and J is TRBJ2-7; 11 bases fit TRBD2. The J segment lost 2 bases and the V segment lost 5 bases, leaving 8 bases of the junction unmatched. This CDR3 contains 16 residues. CDR1 SGHTA and CDR2 FQGNSA come from the germline V gene. CDR3 sequence (DNA): TGTGCCAGCAGCCCGACCAGACTAGCGGGAACCTACGAGCAGTACTTC. This encodes CASSPTRLAGTYEQYF.

The sample holds a few counts of this clonotype. V is TRBV7-2 and J is TRBJ2-1; D gene uncertain. CDR1 is SGHTA and CDR2 is FQGNSA in the germline V gene. V lost 5 bases to trimming and J lost 5 bases, with 19 bases between them. The CDR3 runs 16 residues. As DNA, the CDR3 is TGTGCCAGCAGCCTAAGTTACCCGCTCCGAAACAATGAGCAGTTCTTC. Translated, it gives CASSLSYPLRNNEQFF.

This clonotype turned up a few times. The rearrangement joins TRBV20-1 to TRBJ2-1; D might be TRBD2 (5 bases). CDR1 and CDR2 (germline): DFQATT, SNEGSKA (reference sequence). The CDR3 runs 16 residues. V lost 0 bases to trimming and J lost 0 bases, with 12 bases between them. The CDR3 bases are TGCAGTGCTAGAGATCTGACGGGGAGCTCCTACAATGAGCAGTTCTTC. This encodes CSARDLTGSSYNEQFF.

In its sample, this clonotype was seen a few times. The rearrangement links TRBV9 to TRBJ2-7; D possibly corresponds to TRBD1 (6 bases). Germline V CDR1 and CDR2: SGDLS, YYNGEE. This CDR3 is built from 15 residues. Trimming took off 0 bases at V and 4 bases at J, with 14 bases between the two ends. CDR3 region: CASSVGPQGRYEQYF. CDR3 nucleotide sequence: TGTGCCAGCAGCGTAGGGCCCCAGGGGAGATACGAGCAGTACTTC.

CDR3 in DNA: TGCGCCAGCAGCTTTGGCGGTTCTAACTATGGCTACACCTTC. Encoded protein: CASSFGGSNYGYTF. This chain uses TRBV5-1 with TRBJ1-2; no clear D. The CDR3 sequence is 14 residues long. From germline, CDR1 is SGHRS and CDR2 YFSETQ. Trimming pared 2 bases from V and 0 bases from J, leaving 8 bases between. Full variable domain (missing parts from reference TRBV5-1 and TRBJ1-2): KAGVTQTPRYLIKTRGQQVTLSCSPISGHRSVSWYQQTPGQGLQFLFEYFSETQRNKGNFPGRFSGRQFSNSRSEMNVSTLELGDSALYLCASSFGGSNYGYTFGSGTRLTVV.

This clonotype was counted only a few times. The V gene is TRBV2, the J gene TRBJ1-1; the D is unclear. Trimming pared 1 base from V and 1 base from J, leaving 7 bases between. The CDR3 has 14 amino acids. Germline-derived CDR1 and CDR2 are SNHLY and FYNNEI. The CDR3 DNA is TGTGCCAGCAGTGAAGTTAGCAGGAACACTGAAGCTTTCTTT. This codes for CASSEVSRNTEAFF. The variable domain in full, with the rest retrieved from reference TRBV2 and TRBJ1-1, is EPEVTQTPSHQVTQMGQEVILRCVPISNHLYFYWYRQILGQKVEFLVSFYNNEISEKSEIFDDQFSVERPDGSNFTLKIRSTKLEDSAMYFCASSEVSRNTEAFFGQGTRLTVV.

This clonotype was recorded many times. The chain is built from TRBV20-1 and TRBJ2-1, with D possibly TRBD2 on 5 matching bases. The germline gives CDR1 DFQATT, CDR2 SNEGSKA (reference sequence). The CDR3 runs to 13 residues. The V and J ends lost 3 bases and 5 bases respectively, with 11 bases between them. CDR3 amino acids: CSASRRLNNEQFF. CDR3 coding DNA: TGCAGTGCTAGCCGGAGGCTCAACAATGAGCAGTTCTTC.

The V and J genes are TRBV5-1 and TRBJ2-1; D is perhaps TRBD2 (5 bases). Trimming left V 0 bases short and J 2 bases short, with 15 bases between. From germline, CDR1 is SGHRS and CDR2 YFSETQ. The CDR3 is 17 amino acids. DNA of the CDR3: TGCGCCAGCAGCTTGGATGAGGGTTGGAGCACCTACAATGAGCAGTTCTTC. Translation gives CASSLDEGWSTYNEQFF.

The rearrangement joins TRBV2 to TRBJ1-4, with D unclear. This CDR3 has 13 residues. Germline CDR1 is SNHLY and CDR2 is FYNNEI. The ends were cut back, 6 bases at V and 7 bases at J, with 12 bases in the middle. Here the CDR3 DNA reads TGTGCCAGCAGGGGTTCGGAGTTTGAAAAACTGTTTTTT. Translated, it gives CASRGSEFEKLFF.